The next 4 T cell receptor beta chains were all read from a single sample in a study of molecular identifiers for immune sequencing clone quantification. TCRdb re-called the PCR reads with MiXCR, one entry per CDR3 protein. The sample lists hundreds of thousands of distinct CDR3 sequences, about 25% occurring once. Sample: naive CD8+ T cells from blood, with Jurkat cell RNA spiked in. Subset: FACS-sorted CD8+CD4-CCR7+CD45RA+ naive T cells. These receptors all come from a human donor in good health. Some libraries in this study had Jurkat cell RNA spiked in.

About this clonotype: The final CDR3 position lacks the conserved phenylalanine or tryptophan, pointing to a likely read error. The V gene is TRBV19, the J gene TRBJ2-3, with D unclear. CDR1 is LNHDA, CDR2 SQIVND, per germline (reference sequence). With 3 bases removed from V and 4 bases from J, the gap between germline ends came to 8 bases. The CDR3 length is 13 residues. The CDR3 spells CASSIFSPDTQYS. The CDR3 DNA reads as TGTGCCAGTAGTATTTTCTCCCCAGATACGCAGTATTCT.

Remarks on this clonotype: A much larger clonotype is one base distant, so this may be a read error. The J gene is TRBJ2-7, the V gene TRBV28; 8 bases match TRBD2. Germline V CDR1 and CDR2: MDHEN, SYDVKM. The CDR3 sequence is 15 residues long. The J segment lost 5 bases and the V segment lost 5 bases, leaving 11 bases of the junction unmatched. CDR3 in DNA: TGTGCCAGCAGTCCCGGACCAGCGGGAGCCCACGAGCAGTACTTC. Its translation is CASSPGPAGAHEQYF.

V and J are TRBV19 and TRBJ2-3, with D uncertain. V lost 4 bases to trimming and J lost 10 bases, with 15 bases between them. There are 13 residues in the CDR3. CDR1 and CDR2 from the germline V gene are LNHDA and SQIVND (reference sequence). This chain's CDR3 is CASSTSPPDPQYF. The CDR3 nucleotides are TGTGCCAGTAGTACCAGCCCGCCGGATCCGCAGTATTTT.

This clonotype was counted many times. The J gene is TRBJ1-5, the V gene TRBV28, with D possibly TRBD1 on 5 matching bases. V dropped 4 bases and J dropped 4 bases, with 14 bases sitting between them. Germline V lookup: CDR1 MDHEN, CDR2 SYDVKM. The CDR3 contains 15 residues. The CDR3 protein is CASSYGASSNQPQHF. The CDR3 DNA sequence: TGTGCCAGCAGTTATGGGGCCTCCTCAAATCAGCCCCAGCATTTT.